The 20 T cell receptor beta chains below were found in one sample sequenced in a study of OX40 agonist ivuxolimab in advanced cancers. Libraries were prepared by immunoSEQ multiplex PCR; TCRdb keeps only in-frame clonotypes and omits some of them. This sample has about 100,000 clones, with approximately 94% found just once. The sample was CD4+ or CD8+ T cells sorted from blood, taken in a trial of the OX40 agonist ivuxolimab. The receptors come from an adult with an advanced solid tumor such as melanoma, head and neck, liver or kidney cancer.

The V call is TRBV13, the J call TRBJ1-2; the match to TRBD1 covers 7 bases. The V gene's germline CDR1 is PRHDT and CDR2 FYEKMQ (reference sequence). The CDR3 contains 15 residues. The ends lost 1 base at V and 4 bases at J; junction bases unmatched: 6. The CDR3 DNA reads as TGTGCCAGCAGCTTAGTCGGACAGGCCCTCTATGGCTACACCTTC. Protein product: CASSLVGQALYGYTF.

This clone has a handful of counts. The chain has TRBV28 and TRBJ2-4; D may be TRBD1 (6 bases). CDR1 is MDHEN and CDR2 is SYDVKM in the germline V gene. V lost 8 bases and J 6 bases, leaving 14 bases between the germline ends. The CDR3 totals 13 residues. In DNA form, the CDR3 reads TGTGCCAGCCCCAGGGGATCAGGAAACATTCAGTACTTC. It codes for CASPRGSGNIQYF. Using reference TRBV28 and TRBJ2-4 for the parts outside the CDR3, the full variable domain is DVKVTQSSRYLVKRTGEKVFLECVQDMDHENMFWYRQDPGLGLRLIYFSYDVKMKEKGDIPEGYSVSREKKERFSLILESASTNQTSMYLCASPRGSGNIQYFGAGTRLSVL.

A few counts support this clone. V gene TRBV13 combines with J gene TRBJ2-3; the D is unclear. The CDR3 length is 13 residues. Trimming shortened V by 8 bases and J by 5 bases, and 14 bases separated the two germline ends. The germline gives CDR1 PRHDT, CDR2 FYEKMQ (reference sequence). The CDR3 DNA sequence: TGTGCCAGCTCTCCAGGAGAAGTAGATACGCAGTATTTT. Translated, it gives CASSPGEVDTQYF. Together with reference TRBV13 and TRBJ2-3, the CDR3 gives the full variable domain: AAGVIQSPRHLIKEKRETATLKCYPIPRHDTVYWYQQGPGQDPQFLISFYEKMQSDKGSIPDRFSAQQFSDYHSELNMSSLELGDSALYFCASSPGEVDTQYFGPGTRLTVL.

The chain carries TRBV14 and TRBJ2-1; TRBD2 agrees at 7 bases. The CDR3 is 15 residues long. V lost 4 bases, J lost 7 bases, and 10 bases stayed unmatched. Looked up from germline, CDR1 is SGHDN and CDR2 is FVKESK. The CDR3 spells CASSPRGGSLNEQFF. The CDR3 DNA sequence: TGTGCCAGCAGCCCAAGGGGCGGGAGCTTGAATGAGCAGTTCTTC. Based on the CDR3 plus reference TRBV14 and TRBJ2-1, the full variable domain is EAGVTQFPSHSVIEKGQTVTLRCDPISGHDNLYWYRRVMGKEIKFLLHFVKESKQDESGMPNNRFLAERTGGTYSTLKVQPAELEDSGVYFCASSPRGGSLNEQFFGPGTRLTVL.

The chain links TRBV19 to TRBJ1-1; D unresolved. The CDR3 runs to 12 residues. The germline CDR1 and CDR2 sequences are LNHDA and SQIVND (reference sequence). V dropped 6 bases and J dropped 0 bases, with 5 bases sitting between them. The CDR3 nucleotides are TGTGCCAGTAGGGCCATGAACACTGAAGCTTTCTTT. Translated: CASRAMNTEAFF.

The chain uses TRBV10-3 and TRBJ1-2; D may be TRBD1 (5 bases). Deletions cut 0 bases from V and 6 bases from J, with 14 bases between. The CDR3 has 15 amino acids. Germline V gene data show CDR1 as ENHRY and CDR2 as SYGVKD. The chain's CDR3 is CAISESGGIENGYTF. CDR3 DNA sequence: TGTGCCATCAGTGAGTCGGGGGGGATTGAGAATGGCTACACCTTC.

CDR3 in amino acids: CASSSNSYEQYF. CDR3 DNA: TGCGCCAGCAGCAGCAACAGCTACGAGCAGTACTTC. This chain uses TRBV5-1 with TRBJ2-7; D call uncertain. Trimming left V 4 bases short and J 3 bases short, with 8 bases between. The CDR3 has 12 amino acids. CDR1 is SGHRS, CDR2 YFSETQ, per germline.

The chain is built from TRBV4-3 and TRBJ1-1; D not resolved. This CDR3 is 15 amino acids long. Germline-derived CDR1 and CDR2 are LGHNA and YSLEER. Trimming removed 0 bases from V and 3 bases from J, with 11 bases in between. The CDR3 DNA is TGCGCCAGCAGCCAAGAGACGGGGTCTCACACTGAAGCTTTCTTT. Protein: CASSQETGSHTEAFF.

The chain employs TRBV29-1 and TRBJ1-2, with 10 nucleotides matching TRBD1. V gave up 3 bases and J gave up 5 bases; unmatched junction bases: 3. The germline CDR1 and CDR2 sequences are SQVTM and ANQGSEA. The CDR3 sequence is 13 residues long. The chain's CDR3 is CSVDWDRGYGYTF. The CDR3 DNA reads as TGCAGCGTTGATTGGGACAGGGGTTATGGCTACACCTTC. Supplemented by reference TRBV29-1 and TRBJ1-2, the full variable domain reads SAVISQKPSRDICQRGTSLTIQCQVDSQVTMMFWYRQQPGQSLTLIATANQGSEATYESGFVIDKFPISRPNLTFSTLTVSNMSPEDSSIYLCSVDWDRGYGYTFGSGTRLTVV.

CDR3 DNA: TGCGCCAGCAGCCAAGACAGTCAGACTTTCTTT. It is translated as CASSQDSQTFF. The V and J genes are TRBV4-1 and TRBJ1-1; D call uncertain. This CDR3 spans 11 amino acids. Germline CDR1 MGHRA, CDR2 YSYEKL. V was pared by 0 bases and J by 12 bases, with 8 bases between.

The sample holds one count of this clone. This chain links TRBV27 with TRBJ2-7; either TRBD1 or TRBD2 may fit D (5 bases each). CDR3 length: 13 amino acids. Trimming took 7 bases from V and 3 from J, leaving 13 bases between them. Germline CDR1 is MNHEY and CDR2 is SMNVEV (reference sequence). The CDR3, as DNA: TGTGCCAGCACCACCGGGACGAACTACGAGCAGTACTTC. It codes for CASTTGTNYEQYF.

The rearrangement joins TRBV10-2 to TRBJ2-5; D remains unclear. Germline V lookup: CDR1 WSHSY, CDR2 SAAADI. V was trimmed by 4 bases and J by 2 bases, leaving 8 bases between them. This CDR3 region has 13 residues. Here the CDR3 reads CASSGLTQETQYF. CDR3 DNA sequence: TGCGCCAGCAGTGGGCTTACTCAAGAGACCCAGTACTTC.

The count of this clone is one. The gene calls are TRBV10-3 and TRBJ2-7, with D hard to call. The CDR3 covers 13 residues. With 0 bases removed from V and 3 bases from J, the gap between germline ends came to 6 bases. Germline V CDR1 and CDR2: ENHRY, SYGVKD. The CDR3 protein is CAISESPSYEQYF. The CDR3 DNA sequence: TGTGCCATCAGTGAGTCCCCTAGCTACGAGCAGTACTTC.

The rearrangement uses TRBV5-8 and TRBJ2-3; D is undetermined. The CDR3 totals 14 residues. Germline V gene sequence: CDR1 SGHTS, CDR2 YDEGEE. Trimming took off 8 bases at V and 2 bases at J, with 15 bases between the two ends. The CDR3 here is CARAPRGPTDTQYF. The CDR3 DNA follows: TGTGCCAGAGCCCCCAGAGGCCCCACAGATACGCAGTATTTT.

The chain couples TRBV2 to TRBJ2-7; perhaps D is TRBD1 or TRBD2 (5 bases each). Trimming took off 6 bases at V and 3 bases at J, with 15 bases between the two ends. The CDR3 extends over 14 amino acids. Germline CDR1 reads SNHLY; CDR2 reads FYNNEI. The CDR3: CASSSGRNLYEQYF. As DNA, the CDR3 is TGTGCCAGCAGCTCGGGACGGAATCTCTACGAGCAGTACTTC.

The chain uses TRBV29-1 and TRBJ2-3, with a possible D match to TRBD1 (6 bases). The CDR3 sequence is 13 residues long. CDR1 and CDR2 from the germline V gene are SQVTM and ANQGSEA. With 7 bases removed from V and 4 bases from J, the gap between germline ends came to 15 bases. CDR3: CSAQLGGSDTQYF. The DNA for the CDR3 is TGCAGCGCCCAGTTAGGGGGTTCAGATACGCAGTATTTT.

The CDR3 bases are TGTGCCAGCAGTTTCCCGACTAGCACAGATACGCAGTATTTT. Translation gives CASSFPTSTDTQYF. V and J are TRBV27 and TRBJ2-3; D is ambiguous. This CDR3 is built from 14 residues. Per the germline V gene, CDR1 is MNHEY and CDR2 is SMNVEV (reference sequence). V lost 3 bases and J lost 0, with 7 bases in between.

The count of this clone is one. The rearrangement joins TRBV5-6 to TRBJ2-7; D may be TRBD2 (6 bases). Germline CDR1 and CDR2: SGHDT and YYEEEE. This CDR3 contains 14 residues. V lost 1 base to trimming and J lost 6 bases, with 14 bases between them. The CDR3 coding sequence is TGTGCCAGCAGCTTGTGGGGGGTACCTCCCGAGCAGTACTTC. This codes for CASSLWGVPPEQYF.

This chain links TRBV13 with TRBJ1-2; D gene uncertain. CDR3 length: 12 residues. Germline-derived CDR1 and CDR2 are PRHDT and FYEKMQ (reference sequence). Trimming took off 5 bases at V and 2 bases at J, with 6 bases between the two ends. For the CDR3, the DNA is TGTGCCAGCAGCCTGGACAACTATGGCTACACCTTC. It encodes CASSLDNYGYTF. The full variable domain, in which reference TRBV13 and TRBJ1-2 provide the parts outside the CDR3, is AAGVIQSPRHLIKEKRETATLKCYPIPRHDTVYWYQQGPGQDPQFLISFYEKMQSDKGSIPDRFSAQQFSDYHSELNMSSLELGDSALYFCASSLDNYGYTFGSGTRLTVV.

This clone has just one count. This chain joins TRBV6-5 and TRBJ1-1; 12 bases are a match to TRBD1. Germline V gene lookup returns CDR1 MNHEY and CDR2 SVGAGI. The trim removed 3 bases at V and 5 bases at J, leaving 4 bases unmatched. The CDR3 has 15 residues. The CDR3 DNA sequence: TGTGCCAGCAGTTATCCGGGACAGGGGGCGACTGAAGCTTTCTTT. Encoded protein: CASSYPGQGATEAFF.